This TCR beta chain was documented in a study of spatial heterogeneity in lung cancer (dated by TCRdb to the late 2010s). Describing the broader study: Beta-chain transcripts were consistently detected in greater numbers than alpha-chain transcripts, which likely reflected higher beta-chain transcript abundance. In the raw uncorrected reads, each unique combination of TCR and UMI appeared on average more than ten times. TCR alpha and beta repertoires were quantitatively compared across multiple tumor regions, matched nontumor lung and blood in non-small cell lung cancer. The study linked features of the TCR repertoire to counts of nonsynonymous mutations, which were determined by whole-exome sequencing of tumor tissue. At surgery, both alpha and beta chains were TCR-sequenced in roughly 200 tumor regions, about 64 matched nontumor lung samples and a few dozen PBMC samples. Overall study outcomes, separate from this receptor: Ubiquitous expanded tumor TCRs were found in blood more often at tumor resection than at routine follow-up. Confirming at a functional level the hypothesis that regional TCRs recognize regional mutations was considered to require additional single-cell paired TCR alpha and beta sequencing.

Its CDR3 holds 15 amino acids, cysteine through phenylalanine. Only CDR3 DNA remains: 45 bases, in frame from the first base. Receptor amplification or capture employed 5' RACE. For sequencing, a NextSeq 500 was employed. In the TCR library protocol, a unique molecular identifier was attached to each TCR cDNA molecule so that PCR and sequencing errors could be corrected. The authors processed their data as follows. TCR identification, UMI-based error correction and CDR3 extraction were performed with Decombinator tools. TCRs above a frequency of 2 per 1,000, corresponding to the top 1% of the tumor frequency distribution, were defined as expanded. Renyi diversity was computed with the R vegan package after each repertoire had been subsampled 100 times to 5,000 TCRs. To build CDR3 similarity networks, amino acid triplet string-kernel similarity was used, and CDR3s were connected when their pairwise similarity was above 0.82. TCRdb itself trimmed the public reads at Q25 with fastp, ran MiXCR and retained productive beta chains. Each CDR3 protein appears once, grouped with its most common genes and DNA. Clone size and V and J calls follow TCRdb, not the original study. Within this sample are around 19,000 distinct CDR3 sequences, with over 15% of them counted one time only. The top ten clonotypes cover more than 12% of the sample.

With respect to this clonotype: Its specific antigen is unknown. No qualities accompany the bases; no much larger clone lies one base away.

The sample's time point label is to be understood as: sample taken at primary tumor resection. TCR sequencing used whole RNA extracted from tumor and nontumor lung tissue, or from cryopreserved PBMC samples, without cell sorting. Donors were 70 or so patients with early-stage, untreated non-small cell lung cancer from the lung TRACERx cohort. Patients were selected for TCR sequencing only if sufficient RNA was available from at least two tumor regions. The sequence was collected from a male donor with early-stage non-small cell lung cancer. The rearrangement joined TRBV21-1 to TRBJ1-5; the DNA was not compared with TRBD1, the D call given in the table. TRBV21-1 has pseudogene status. The material was PBMCs, obtained at surgery. The CDR3: CASSKQGCWDQPQHF. DNA sequence: TGTGCCAGCAGCAAACAGGGATGTTGGGATCAGCCCCAGCATTTT.